This TCR beta chain was captured by sequencing in a study of blood T cell repertoires in COVID-19. Study background: Whether acute or convalescent, the COVID-19 samples came from the United States, Italy and Spain.

Some clones are missing from TCRdb's copy, which holds only in-frame ones; the method was immunoSEQ multiplex PCR. Of 160,000 or so clones in the sample, 87% were seen once. Germline V lookup: CDR1 LGHDT, CDR2 YNNKEL (reference sequence). V was pared by 0 bases and J by 2 bases, with 4 bases of the junction left unmatched. CDR3 size: 16 residues. Material for sequencing was peripheral blood. V is TRBV3-1 (or the pseudogene TRBV3-2) and J is TRBJ2-3, with TRBD2 identical over 8 bases. The receptor's source is a woman in her 70s with COVID-19, enrolled during active disease. DNA for the CDR3: TGTGCCAGCAGCCAAGAGGCGGGGGGCCTCACAGATACGCAGTATTTT. Encoded protein: CASSQEAGGLTDTQYF.